This TCR beta chain comes out of a study of tissue T cells after allogeneic stem cell transplantation. Study findings and constraints: Tissue-detected TCR repertoire was only partly captured by blood and spleen T cells.

Germline loops: CDR1 SGHSA, CDR2 FRNQAP. The J segment lost 2 bases and the V segment lost 0 bases, leaving 4 bases of the junction unmatched. The CDR3 loop spans 16 amino acids. The table came from immunoSEQ multiplex PCR; TCRdb's copy has only in-frame clones and leaves some out. The table has about 50,000 clones, around 70% seen once. As concerns this clone: Its antigen is as yet unknown. Gene and germline names: mouse. The observed sequence ends 1 residue before the CDR3 terminus, with the missing tail filled in from the germline J gene.

The chain has TRBV16 and TRBJ2-4, with 8 bases matching TRBD1. This TCR was sampled from a pool of C57BL/6 mice in good health. The source material was sorted cells pooled from one or two spleens. CDR3: CASSLEGTGPQNTLYF. The part of the CDR3 DNA that was read is TGTGCAAGCAGCTTAGAAGGGACAGGACCTCAAAACACCTTGTAC.